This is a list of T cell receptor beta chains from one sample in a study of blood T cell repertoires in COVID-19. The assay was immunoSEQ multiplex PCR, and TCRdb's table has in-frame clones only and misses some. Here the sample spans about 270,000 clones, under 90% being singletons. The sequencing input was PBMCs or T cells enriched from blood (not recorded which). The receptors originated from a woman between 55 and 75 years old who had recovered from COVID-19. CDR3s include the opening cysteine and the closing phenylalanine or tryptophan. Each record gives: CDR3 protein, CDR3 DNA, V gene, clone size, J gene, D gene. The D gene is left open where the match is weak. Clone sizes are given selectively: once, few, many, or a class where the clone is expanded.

CASSFSPDISGNTIYF	TGTGCCAGCAGCTTTTCTCCGGACATCTCTGGAAACACCATATATTTT	TRBV11-1	.	TRBJ1-3	.
CASSLAAGANVLTF	TGCGCCAGCAGCTTAGCGGCTGGGGCCAACGTCCTGACTTTC	TRBV5-1	.	TRBJ2-6	.
CSTRQGGAKNIQYF	TGCAGCACCCGACAGGGAGGCGCCAAAAACATTCAGTACTTC	TRBV29-1	.	TRBJ2-4	.
CASSVEGGKAFF	TGTGCCAGCAGTGTTGAAGGGGGCAAGGCTTTCTTT	TRBV28	.	TRBJ1-1	TRBD1
CATSDPDREVQPQHF	TGTGCCACCAGTGACCCGGACAGGGAAGTACAGCCCCAGCATTTT	TRBV24-1	.	TRBJ1-5	TRBD1
CAGVRGGALPSTDTQYF	TGTGCCGGAGTCCGAGGGGGGGCCCTACCTAGCACAGATACGCAGTATTTT	TRBV14	.	TRBJ2-3	.
CASKNRGQSQETQYF	TGTGCCAGCAAAAACCGAGGACAGTCCCAAGAGACCCAGTACTTC	TRBV2	.	TRBJ2-5	.
CASSQDQGGFQPQHF	TGTGCCAGCAGCCAAGATCAAGGGGGCTTTCAGCCCCAGCATTTT	TRBV3-1/TRBV3-2	.	TRBJ1-5	TRBD1
CASSRRQASNTEAFF	TGTGCCAGCAGTCGTCGACAGGCGTCGAACACTGAAGCTTTCTTT	TRBV28	.	TRBJ1-1	.
CASSQQGDYQPQHF	TGTGCCAGCAGCCAACAGGGGGACTATCAGCCCCAGCATTTT	TRBV3-1/TRBV3-2	.	TRBJ1-5	TRBD1
CASSRGQGAAGELFF	TGTGCTAGCAGCCGGGGACAGGGGGCAGCCGGGGAGCTGTTTTTT	TRBV7-7	.	TRBJ2-2	TRBD1
CASSCYPQRSTDTQYF	TGTGCCAGCAGCTGCTATCCGCAACGGAGCACAGATACGCAGTATTTT	TRBV7-6	.	TRBJ2-3	.
CASVRTGENYGYTF	TGTGCCAGCGTTAGGACAGGGGAGAACTATGGCTACACCTTC	TRBV6-5	.	TRBJ1-2	TRBD1
CASRNLQGSYNSPLHF	TGTGCCAGCAGAAATCTACAGGGTTCCTATAATTCACCCCTCCACTTT	TRBV5-4	.	TRBJ1-6	.
CASSQDRGLAGTDTQYF	TGTGCCAGCAGCCAAGATCGGGGACTAGCTGGCACAGATACGCAGTATTTT	TRBV3-1/TRBV3-2	.	TRBJ2-3	TRBD2
CASSWAQLNTEAFF	TGCGCCAGCAGCTGGGCACAACTGAACACTGAAGCTTTCTTT	TRBV5-1	.	TRBJ1-1	.
CASSLAWRTGSWSGANVLTF	TGTGCCAGCAGCTTAGCGTGGCGTACAGGGTCATGGTCTGGGGCCAACGTCCTGACTTTC	TRBV7-6	once	TRBJ2-6	.
CASSTGSAGNTIYF	TGTGCCAGTAGCACAGGGAGCGCTGGAAACACCATATATTTT	TRBV19	.	TRBJ1-3	.
CASSSNGLAGIYEQYF	TGTGCCAGCAGTTCAAACGGACTAGCGGGAATCTACGAGCAGTACTTC	TRBV28	once	TRBJ2-7	TRBD2
CASSLEGRLNTEAFF	TGTGCCAGCAGCTTAGAGGGCAGATTGAACACTGAAGCTTTCTTT	TRBV11-2	.	TRBJ1-1	.
CASSSPEARSYNSPLHF	TGTGCCAGCAGTTCCCCCGAGGCTCGCTCCTATAATTCACCCCTCCACTTT	TRBV28	.	TRBJ1-6	.
CASSPKLQTSGSVGELFF	TGCGCCAGCAGCCCGAAGCTTCAGACTAGCGGGAGTGTGGGGGAGCTGTTTTTT	TRBV4-1	.	TRBJ2-2	TRBD2
CASSSTSTQYNEQFF	TGTGCCAGTAGTAGCACTAGCACCCAGTACAATGAGCAGTTCTTC	TRBV19	.	TRBJ2-1	.
CASSLGAGEGTQYF	TGTGCCAGCAGCTTAGGGGCAGGGGAGGGGACCCAGTACTTC	TRBV7-8	.	TRBJ2-5	.
CASSLGDDNEQFF	TGTGCCAGCAGTCTGGGAGACGACAATGAGCAGTTCTTC	TRBV12-3/TRBV12-4	few	TRBJ2-1	.
CASSVFITDTQYF	TGTGCCAGCAGTGTTTTCATCACAGATACGCAGTATTTT	TRBV6-4	few	TRBJ2-3	.
CASSSPIRGNTEAFF	TGTGCCAGCAGCTCCCCGATCCGAGGGAACACTGAAGCTTTCTTT	TRBV5-4	.	TRBJ1-1	.
CASSLPGPREDEQFF	TGTGCCAGCAGCTTGCCGGGCCCCCGGGAGGATGAGCAGTTCTTC	TRBV7-8	once	TRBJ2-1	TRBD2
CASSSIQDQPQHF	TGTGCCAGCAGTTCAATACAGGATCAGCCCCAGCATTTT	TRBV12-3/TRBV12-4	.	TRBJ1-5	.
CAWNQGLQGYTF	TGTGCCTGGAACCAGGGGCTACAGGGCTACACCTTC	TRBV30	.	TRBJ1-2	.
CASSLGTGRTEAFF	TGCGCCAGCAGCTTGGGGACAGGGCGGACTGAAGCTTTCTTT	TRBV5-1	.	TRBJ1-1	TRBD1
CASSSQGFEAFF	TGTGCCAGCAGCTCACAGGGATTTGAAGCTTTCTTT	TRBV7-9	.	TRBJ1-1	.
CASSSYLAGSHEQFF	TGTGCCAGCAGTTCTTATCTAGCGGGGTCCCATGAGCAGTTCTTC	TRBV6-5	.	TRBJ2-1	TRBD2
CAWRGTAANTGELFF	TGTGCCTGGAGGGGGACAGCAGCGAACACCGGGGAGCTGTTTTTT	TRBV30	.	TRBJ2-2	TRBD1
CASSVRDYNNEQFF	TGTGCCAGCAGCGTCCGGGACTACAACAATGAGCAGTTCTTC	TRBV9	.	TRBJ2-1	TRBD2
CASSDPGSPNEQFF	TGCGCCAGCAGTGATCCCGGGTCGCCTAATGAGCAGTTCTTC	TRBV10-1	.	TRBJ2-1	.
CASSLDQGTNEKLFF	TGTGCCAGCAGCTTGGACCAGGGTACTAATGAAAAACTGTTTTTT	TRBV5-6	.	TRBJ1-4	.
CASSLSGASSYNEQFF	TGTGCCAGCAGCTTAAGCGGGGCCAGCTCCTACAATGAGCAGTTCTTC	TRBV7-3	.	TRBJ2-1	.
CASSSTSGSGGDTQYF	TGCGCCAGCAGCTCGACTAGCGGGTCTGGGGGGGATACGCAGTATTTT	TRBV5-1	.	TRBJ2-3	TRBD2
CASSPGGSYNEQFF	TGTGCCAGCAGCCCAGGGGGATCCTACAATGAGCAGTTCTTC	TRBV7-6	.	TRBJ2-1	TRBD1